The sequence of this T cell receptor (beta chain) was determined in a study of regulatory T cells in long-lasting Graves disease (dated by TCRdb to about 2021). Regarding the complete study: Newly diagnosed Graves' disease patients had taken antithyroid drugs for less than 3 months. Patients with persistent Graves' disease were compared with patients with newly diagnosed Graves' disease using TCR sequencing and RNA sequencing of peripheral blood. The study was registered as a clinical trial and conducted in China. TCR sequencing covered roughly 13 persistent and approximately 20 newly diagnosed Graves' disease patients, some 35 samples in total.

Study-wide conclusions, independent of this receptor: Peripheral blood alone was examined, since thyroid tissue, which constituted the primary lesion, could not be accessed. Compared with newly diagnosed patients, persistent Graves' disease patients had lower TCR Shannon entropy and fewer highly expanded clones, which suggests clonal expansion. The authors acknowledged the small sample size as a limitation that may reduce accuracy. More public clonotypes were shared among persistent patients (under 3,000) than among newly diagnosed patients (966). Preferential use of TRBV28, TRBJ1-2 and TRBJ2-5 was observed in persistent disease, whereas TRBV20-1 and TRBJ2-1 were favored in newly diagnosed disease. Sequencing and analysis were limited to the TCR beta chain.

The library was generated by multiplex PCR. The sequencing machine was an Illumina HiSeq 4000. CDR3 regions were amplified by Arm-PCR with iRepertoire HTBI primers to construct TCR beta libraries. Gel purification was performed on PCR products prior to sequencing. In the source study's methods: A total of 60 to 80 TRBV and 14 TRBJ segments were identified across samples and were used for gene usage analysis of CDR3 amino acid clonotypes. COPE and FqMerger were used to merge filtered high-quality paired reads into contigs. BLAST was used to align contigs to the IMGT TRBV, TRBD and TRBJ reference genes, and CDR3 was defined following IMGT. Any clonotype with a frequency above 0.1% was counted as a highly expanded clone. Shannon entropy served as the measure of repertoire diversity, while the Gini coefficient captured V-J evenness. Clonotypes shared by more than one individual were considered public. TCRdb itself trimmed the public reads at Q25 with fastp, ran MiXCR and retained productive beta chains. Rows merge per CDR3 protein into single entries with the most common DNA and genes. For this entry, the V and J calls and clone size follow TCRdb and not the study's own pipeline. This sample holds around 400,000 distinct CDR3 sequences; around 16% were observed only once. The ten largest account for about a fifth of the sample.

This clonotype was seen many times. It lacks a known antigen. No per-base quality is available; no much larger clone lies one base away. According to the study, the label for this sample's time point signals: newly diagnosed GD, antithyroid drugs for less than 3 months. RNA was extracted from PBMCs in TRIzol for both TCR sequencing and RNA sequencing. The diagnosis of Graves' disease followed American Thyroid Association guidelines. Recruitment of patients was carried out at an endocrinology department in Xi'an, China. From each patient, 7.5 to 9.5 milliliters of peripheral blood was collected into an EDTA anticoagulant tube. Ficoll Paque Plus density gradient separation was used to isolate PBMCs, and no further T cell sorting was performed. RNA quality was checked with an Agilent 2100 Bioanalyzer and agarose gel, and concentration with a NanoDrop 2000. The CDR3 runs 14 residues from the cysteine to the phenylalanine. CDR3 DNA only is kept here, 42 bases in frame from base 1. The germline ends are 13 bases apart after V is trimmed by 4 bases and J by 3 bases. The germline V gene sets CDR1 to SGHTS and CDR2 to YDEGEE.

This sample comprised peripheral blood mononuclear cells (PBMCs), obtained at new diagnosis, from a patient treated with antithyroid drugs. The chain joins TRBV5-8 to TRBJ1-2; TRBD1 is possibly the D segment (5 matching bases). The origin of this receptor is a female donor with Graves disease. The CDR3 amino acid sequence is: CASSLGGIDYGYTF. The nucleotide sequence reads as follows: TGTGCCAGCAGCCTCGGGGGAATAGACTATGGCTACACCTTC.